Listed below are T cell receptor beta chains from one sample, sequenced in a study of T cells in lung cancer brain metastases. Produced via immunoSEQ multiplex PCR; TCRdb's table is partial and in-frame only. The sample yields about 6,200 clones, just over 85% seen once. The sequenced sample was tumor tissue from the primary lung tumor. Receptors were obtained from a man between 50 and 59 years old with non-small cell lung cancer. CDR3s include the opening cysteine and the closing phenylalanine or tryptophan. A D gene is named only where the DNA matches it firmly. Rows may omit the clone size; those that give it use once, few, many or a size class.

d_gene: TRBD1
abundance: -
v_gene: TRBV5-1
j_gene: TRBJ2-3
CDR3aa: CASSSGQVNIDTQYF
CDR3nt: TGCGCCAGCAGCTCAGGACAGGTAAACATAGATACGCAGTATTTT

d_gene: -
abundance: -
v_gene: TRBV18
j_gene: TRBJ2-5
CDR3aa: CASSPRGEETQYF
CDR3nt: TGTGCCAGCTCACCCAGAGGAGAAGAGACCCAGTACTTC

d_gene: TRBD2
abundance: -
v_gene: TRBV6-1
j_gene: TRBJ2-2
CDR3aa: CASSELAGGPGELFF
CDR3nt: TGTGCCAGCAGTGAACTAGCGGGGGGGCCCGGGGAGCTGTTTTTT

d_gene: -
abundance: -
v_gene: TRBV30
j_gene: TRBJ2-2
CDR3aa: CAWMAGHTSGELFF
CDR3nt: TGTGCCTGGATGGCAGGACACACGAGCGGGGAGCTGTTTTTT

d_gene: TRBD2
abundance: -
v_gene: TRBV5-1
j_gene: TRBJ2-1
CDR3aa: CASSLGLAGRSSYNEQFF
CDR3nt: TGCGCCAGCAGCTTGGGACTAGCGGGGAGGAGCTCCTACAATGAGCAGTTCTTC

d_gene: TRBD1
abundance: -
v_gene: TRBV5-1
j_gene: TRBJ1-1
CDR3aa: CASGPETGSFEAFF
CDR3nt: TGCGCCAGCGGGCCCGAGACAGGGAGCTTTGAAGCTTTCTTT

d_gene: -
abundance: once
v_gene: TRBV9
j_gene: TRBJ2-7
CDR3aa: CASSLRGDRVYEQYF
CDR3nt: TGTGCCAGCAGCCTCAGGGGGGACAGAGTTTACGAGCAGTACTTC

d_gene: TRBD1
abundance: few
v_gene: TRBV6-1
j_gene: TRBJ2-6
CDR3aa: CASRPGGSGANVLTF
CDR3nt: TGTGCCAGCAGGCCAGGGGGCTCTGGGGCCAACGTCCTGACTTTC

d_gene: -
abundance: -
v_gene: TRBV2
j_gene: TRBJ2-1
CDR3aa: CASSSSGGGLDEQFF
CDR3nt: TGTGCCAGCAGCTCCAGCGGAGGGGGACTGGATGAGCAGTTCTTC

d_gene: -
abundance: -
v_gene: TRBV2
j_gene: TRBJ2-7
CDR3aa: CASSEDRGSHSYEQYF
CDR3nt: TGTGCCAGCAGTGAAGACCGGGGGTCCCACTCCTACGAGCAGTACTTC

d_gene: -
abundance: -
v_gene: TRBV21-1
j_gene: TRBJ2-5
CDR3aa: CASSKAGHNQETQYF
CDR3nt: TGTGCCAGCAGCAAAGCTGGACATAACCAAGAGACCCAGTACTTC

d_gene: -
abundance: -
v_gene: TRBV19
j_gene: TRBJ2-3
CDR3aa: CASSIVSTVSTDTQYF
CDR3nt: TGTGCCAGTAGTATAGTTTCCACAGTTAGCACAGATACGCAGTATTTT

d_gene: -
abundance: -
v_gene: TRBV27
j_gene: TRBJ1-2
CDR3aa: CASSSSDGFYGYTF
CDR3nt: TGTGCCAGCAGTTCCTCGGACGGATTCTATGGCTACACCTTC

d_gene: -
abundance: -
v_gene: TRBV15
j_gene: TRBJ1-3
CDR3aa: CATSRGGSGNTIYF
CDR3nt: TGTGCCACCAGCAGAGGAGGATCTGGAAACACCATATATTTT

d_gene: -
abundance: -
v_gene: TRBV7-9
j_gene: TRBJ2-5
CDR3aa: CASIRGGDQETQYF
CDR3nt: TGTGCCAGCATCAGGGGGGGGGACCAAGAGACCCAGTACTTC

d_gene: -
abundance: -
v_gene: TRBV5-1
j_gene: TRBJ2-2
CDR3aa: CASSLTVGGENTGELFF
CDR3nt: TGCGCCAGCAGCTTGACTGTAGGAGGGGAGAACACCGGGGAGCTGTTTTTT

d_gene: TRBD1
abundance: once
v_gene: TRBV19
j_gene: TRBJ1-2
CDR3aa: CASSTRTGYPHGYTF
CDR3nt: TGTGCCAGTAGTACGAGGACAGGTTATCCTCATGGCTACACCTTC

d_gene: TRBD1
abundance: -
v_gene: TRBV27
j_gene: TRBJ2-1
CDR3aa: CASSSRSTGGNEQFF
CDR3nt: TGTGCCAGCAGTTCCCGGTCCACAGGGGGCAATGAGCAATTCTTC

d_gene: -
abundance: -
v_gene: TRBV15
j_gene: TRBJ1-4
CDR3aa: CATSRDFGVGNEKLFF
CDR3nt: TGTGCCACCAGCAGAGATTTCGGGGTTGGTAATGAAAAACTGTTTTTT

d_gene: -
abundance: -
v_gene: TRBV6-5
j_gene: TRBJ2-3
CDR3aa: CASSISGSTDTQYF
CDR3nt: TGTGCCAGCAGTATAAGCGGAAGCACAGATACGCAGTATTTT

d_gene: -
abundance: -
v_gene: TRBV2
j_gene: TRBJ2-3
CDR3aa: CASSTSWAGDTQYF
CDR3nt: TGTGCCAGCAGTACTAGTTGGGCTGGAGATACGCAGTATTTT

d_gene: -
abundance: few
v_gene: TRBV5-6
j_gene: TRBJ1-6
CDR3aa: CASRLITGNSPLHF
CDR3nt: TGTGCCAGCAGACTCATTACAGGGAATTCACCCCTCCACTTT

d_gene: -
abundance: -
v_gene: TRBV7-2
j_gene: TRBJ1-2
CDR3aa: CASTLGGASAGSSGYTF
CDR3nt: TGTGCCAGCACCCTAGGGGGTGCCAGCGCTGGTAGCTCTGGCTACACCTTC

d_gene: -
abundance: once
v_gene: TRBV18
j_gene: TRBJ2-5
CDR3aa: CASSPMQETQYF
CDR3nt: TGTGCCAGCTCACCGATGCAGGAGACCCAGTACTTC

d_gene: -
abundance: -
v_gene: TRBV7-6
j_gene: TRBJ2-1
CDR3aa: CASSPSGVEQFF
CDR3nt: TGTGCCAGCAGCCCTAGTGGGGTAGAGCAGTTCTTC

d_gene: -
abundance: -
v_gene: TRBV27
j_gene: TRBJ2-2
CDR3aa: CASSLKIQVETGELFF
CDR3nt: TGTGCCAGCAGCCTAAAGATCCAGGTCGAGACCGGGGAGCTGTTTTTT

d_gene: -
abundance: large
v_gene: TRBV29-1
j_gene: TRBJ1-1
CDR3aa: CSVEEYRVGAFF
CDR3nt: TGCAGCGTTGAAGAATACAGGGTAGGGGCTTTCTTT

d_gene: -
abundance: few
v_gene: TRBV5-4
j_gene: TRBJ1-2
CDR3aa: CASSLGDSSGYTF
CDR3nt: TGTGCCAGCAGCTTGGGGGATAGCAGTGGCTACACCTTC

d_gene: -
abundance: once
v_gene: TRBV6-6
j_gene: TRBJ2-1
CDR3aa: CASSLVGGGDEQFF
CDR3nt: TGTGCCAGCAGTTTGGTTGGAGGGGGCGATGAGCAGTTCTTC

d_gene: -
abundance: -
v_gene: TRBV7-9
j_gene: TRBJ1-2
CDR3aa: CASSSDINGYTF
CDR3nt: TGTGCCAGCAGCTCGGACATTAATGGCTACACCTTC

d_gene: TRBD2
abundance: -
v_gene: TRBV7-2
j_gene: TRBJ2-1
CDR3aa: CASSLAFVSGGAFEQFF
CDR3nt: TGTGCCAGCAGCTTAGCGTTTGTTAGCGGGGGGGCTTTCGAGCAGTTCTTC

d_gene: TRBD1
abundance: -
v_gene: TRBV7-2
j_gene: TRBJ1-5
CDR3aa: CASSPHGQELQHF
CDR3nt: TGTGCCAGCAGCCCCCACGGACAGGAACTCCAGCATTTT

d_gene: -
abundance: -
v_gene: TRBV5-6
j_gene: TRBJ2-5
CDR3aa: CASRRDSETQYF
CDR3nt: TGTGCCAGCAGACGTGATTCGGAGACCCAGTACTTC

d_gene: -
abundance: -
v_gene: TRBV28
j_gene: TRBJ2-7
CDR3aa: CASSLVQDYEQYF
CDR3nt: TGTGCCAGCAGTTTGGTACAGGACTACGAGCAGTACTTC

d_gene: -
abundance: -
v_gene: TRBV6-1
j_gene: TRBJ2-2
CDR3aa: CATTLTGTGELFF
CDR3nt: TGTGCCACCACCTTAACAGGGACCGGGGAGCTGTTTTTT

d_gene: TRBD1
abundance: -
v_gene: TRBV6-6
j_gene: TRBJ1-1
CDR3aa: CASRQYRGRNTEAFF
CDR3nt: TGTGCCAGCAGGCAATACAGGGGGCGGAACACTGAAGCTTTCTTT

d_gene: -
abundance: -
v_gene: TRBV2
j_gene: TRBJ1-1
CDR3aa: CASSEVIEAFF
CDR3nt: TGTGCCAGCAGTGAGGTCATTGAAGCTTTCTTT

d_gene: TRBD1
abundance: -
v_gene: TRBV7-9
j_gene: TRBJ1-2
CDR3aa: CASSLMDRQLVGYTF
CDR3nt: TGTGCCAGCAGCCTGATGGACAGGCAACTCGTCGGCTACACCTTC

d_gene: -
abundance: -
v_gene: TRBV7-9
j_gene: TRBJ1-5
CDR3aa: CASSQGLNSNQPQHF
CDR3nt: TGTGCCAGCAGCCAAGGACTTAATAGCAATCAGCCCCAGCATTTT

d_gene: -
abundance: -
v_gene: TRBV19
j_gene: TRBJ1-5
CDR3aa: CASSIWPTVGDQPQHF
CDR3nt: TGTGCCAGTAGTATTTGGCCGACAGTAGGCGATCAGCCCCAGCATTTT

d_gene: TRBD2
abundance: -
v_gene: TRBV6-5
j_gene: TRBJ2-7
CDR3aa: CASRDIAGRFGEQYF
CDR3nt: TGTGCCAGCAGGGATATAGCGGGTCGTTTTGGCGAGCAGTACTTC

d_gene: -
abundance: -
v_gene: TRBV18
j_gene: TRBJ1-2
CDR3aa: CASSGLSGAEKSNYGYTF
CDR3nt: TGTGCCAGCTCAGGACTCTCAGGGGCGGAGAAGTCTAACTATGGCTACACCTTC

d_gene: TRBD1
abundance: -
v_gene: TRBV10-2
j_gene: TRBJ2-7
CDR3aa: CASSVIQGAYEQYF
CDR3nt: TGCGCCAGCAGTGTAATCCAGGGGGCATACGAGCAGTACTTC

d_gene: TRBD1
abundance: -
v_gene: TRBV6-5
j_gene: TRBJ1-6
CDR3aa: CASSSAGQGNNSPLHF
CDR3nt: TGTGCCAGCAGTTCCGCGGGACAGGGGAATAATTCACCCCTCCACTTT